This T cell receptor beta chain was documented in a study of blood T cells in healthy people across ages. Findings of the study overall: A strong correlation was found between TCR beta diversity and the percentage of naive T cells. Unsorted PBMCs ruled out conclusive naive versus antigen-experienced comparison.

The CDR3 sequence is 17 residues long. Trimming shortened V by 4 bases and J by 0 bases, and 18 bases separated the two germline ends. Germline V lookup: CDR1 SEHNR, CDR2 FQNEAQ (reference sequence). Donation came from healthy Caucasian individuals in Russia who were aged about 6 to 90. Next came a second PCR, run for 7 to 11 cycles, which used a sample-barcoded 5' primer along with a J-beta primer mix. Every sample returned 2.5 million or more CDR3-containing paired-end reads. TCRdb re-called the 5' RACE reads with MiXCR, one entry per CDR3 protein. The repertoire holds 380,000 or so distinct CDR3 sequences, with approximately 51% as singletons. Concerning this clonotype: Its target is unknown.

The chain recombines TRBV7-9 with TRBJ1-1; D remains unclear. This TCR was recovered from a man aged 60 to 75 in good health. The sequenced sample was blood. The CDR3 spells CASSSPNQPRLNTEAFF. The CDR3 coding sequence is TGTGCCAGCAGCTCACCCAATCAGCCCAGATTGAACACTGAAGCTTTCTTT.